This paragraph reports one T cell receptor beta chain. Its antigen is unidentified. The data stem from a study of tissue T cells after allogeneic stem cell transplantation. General study points: Tissue-detected TCR repertoire was only partly captured by blood and spleen T cells. Sampling depth was limited, and the cohort was small and clinically varied. Few T cell clones were shared across patients, but motif clusters showed tissue-specific shared signatures.

Libraries were prepared by immunoSEQ multiplex PCR; TCRdb keeps only in-frame clonotypes and omits some of them. The table has roughly 25,000 clones, about 73% seen once. This sequence was found in a female donor aged 60 or older with lung cancer. The sequences come from tissue from the ileum, collected at autopsy.

DNA for the CDR3: TGTGCCAGCAGTGTCTATTACAATGAGCAGTTCTTC. Translated, it gives CASSVYYNEQFF. V and J are TRBV6-2 or TRBV6-3 and TRBJ2-1; D is unresolved. CDR3 length equals 12 residues. Germline CDR1 MNHEY, CDR2 SVGEGT. V was trimmed by 5 bases and J by 4 bases, leaving 6 bases between them.